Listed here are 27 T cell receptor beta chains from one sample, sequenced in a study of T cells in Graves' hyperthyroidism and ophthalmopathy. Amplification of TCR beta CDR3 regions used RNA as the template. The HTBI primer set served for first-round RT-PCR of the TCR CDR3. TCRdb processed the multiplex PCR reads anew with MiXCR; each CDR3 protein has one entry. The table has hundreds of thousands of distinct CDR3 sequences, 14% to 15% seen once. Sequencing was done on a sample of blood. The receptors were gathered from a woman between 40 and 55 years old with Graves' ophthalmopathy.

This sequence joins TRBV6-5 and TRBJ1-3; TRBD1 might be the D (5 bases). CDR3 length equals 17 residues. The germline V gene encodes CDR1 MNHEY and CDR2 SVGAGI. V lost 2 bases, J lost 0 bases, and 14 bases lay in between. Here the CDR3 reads CASSYTSGYSSGNTIYF. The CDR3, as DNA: TGTGCCAGCAGTTACACATCAGGGTATTCCTCTGGAAACACCATATATTTT.

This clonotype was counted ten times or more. The CDR3 DNA reads as TGTGCCAGCAGGCTAGCGGGAGTGGGAGAGACCCAGTACTTC. Translating gives CASRLAGVGETQYF. The chain joins TRBV3-1 to TRBJ2-5, with 10 bases that match TRBD2. CDR1 and CDR2 from the germline V gene are LGHDT and YNNKEL (reference sequence). The length of the CDR3 is 14 residues. V lost 6 bases and J lost 4; bases outside the gene matches: 5.

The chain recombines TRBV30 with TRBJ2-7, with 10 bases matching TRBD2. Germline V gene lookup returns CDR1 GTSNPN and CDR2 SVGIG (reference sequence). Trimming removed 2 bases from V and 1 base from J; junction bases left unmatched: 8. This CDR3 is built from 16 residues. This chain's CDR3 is CAWSYPQRGGSYEQYF. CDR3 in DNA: TGTGCCTGGAGTTACCCTCAGCGGGGGGGGTCCTACGAGCAGTACTTC.

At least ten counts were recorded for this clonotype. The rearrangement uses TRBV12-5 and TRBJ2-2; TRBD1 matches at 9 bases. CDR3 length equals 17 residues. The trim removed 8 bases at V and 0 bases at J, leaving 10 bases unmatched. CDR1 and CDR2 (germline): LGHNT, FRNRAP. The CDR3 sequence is CASRDGQGLANTGELFF. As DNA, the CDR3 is TGTGCTAGTCGAGACGGACAGGGGCTGGCGAACACCGGGGAGCTGTTTTTT.

CDR3: CASSEGDQGGQPQHF. CDR3 DNA sequence: TGTGCCAGCAGTGAAGGCGACCAAGGGGGTCAGCCCCAGCATTTT. The chain has TRBV6-1 and TRBJ1-5; tentatively, D is TRBD1 (6 bases). CDR3 size: 15 residues. Looked up from germline, CDR1 is MNHNS and CDR2 is SASEGT. Trimming removed 1 base at V and 6 bases at J, with 13 bases between.

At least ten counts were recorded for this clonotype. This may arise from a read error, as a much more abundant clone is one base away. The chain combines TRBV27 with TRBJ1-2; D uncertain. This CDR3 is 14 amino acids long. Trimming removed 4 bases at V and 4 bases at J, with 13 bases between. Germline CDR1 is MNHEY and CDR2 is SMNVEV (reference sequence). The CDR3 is CASSYKSASYGYTF. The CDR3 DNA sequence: TGTGCCAGCAGTTACAAAAGTGCAAGCTATGGCTACACCTTC.

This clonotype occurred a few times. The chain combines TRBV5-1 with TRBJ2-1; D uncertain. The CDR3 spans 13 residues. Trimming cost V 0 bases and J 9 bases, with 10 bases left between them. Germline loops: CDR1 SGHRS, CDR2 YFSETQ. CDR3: CASSLAPRGEQFF. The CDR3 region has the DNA TGCGCCAGCAGCTTGGCCCCAAGAGGTGAGCAGTTCTTC.

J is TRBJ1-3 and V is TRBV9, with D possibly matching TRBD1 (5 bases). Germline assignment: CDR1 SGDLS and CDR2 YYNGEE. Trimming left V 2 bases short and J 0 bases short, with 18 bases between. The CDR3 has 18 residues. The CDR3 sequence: CASSVDHRGGDSGNTIYF. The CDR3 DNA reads TGTGCCAGCAGCGTTGACCACCGGGGGGGGGACTCTGGAAACACCATATATTTT.

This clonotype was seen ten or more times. The CDR3 spells CASSLPNGGAFF. Written as DNA, the CDR3 is TGTGCCAGCAGTTTACCCAACGGTGGAGCTTTCTTT. The chain combines TRBV28 with TRBJ1-1; D gene ambiguous. The CDR3 loop spans 12 amino acids. The germline gives CDR1 MDHEN, CDR2 SYDVKM. V lost 2 bases to trimming and J lost 10 bases, with 11 bases between them.

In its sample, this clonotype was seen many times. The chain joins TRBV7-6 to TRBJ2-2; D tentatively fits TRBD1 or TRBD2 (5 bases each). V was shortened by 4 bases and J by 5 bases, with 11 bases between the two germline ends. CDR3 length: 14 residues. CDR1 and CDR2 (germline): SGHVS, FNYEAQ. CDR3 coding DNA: TGTGCCAGCAGCTCCTGGGACGGGACCGGGGAGCTGTTTTTT. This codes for CASSSWDGTGELFF.

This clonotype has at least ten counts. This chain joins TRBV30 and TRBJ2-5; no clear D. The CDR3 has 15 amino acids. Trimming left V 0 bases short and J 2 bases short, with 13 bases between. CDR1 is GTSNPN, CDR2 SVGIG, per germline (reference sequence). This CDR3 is CAWSVPGGLQETQYF. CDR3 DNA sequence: TGTGCCTGGAGTGTTCCCGGCGGCCTACAAGAGACCCAGTACTTC.

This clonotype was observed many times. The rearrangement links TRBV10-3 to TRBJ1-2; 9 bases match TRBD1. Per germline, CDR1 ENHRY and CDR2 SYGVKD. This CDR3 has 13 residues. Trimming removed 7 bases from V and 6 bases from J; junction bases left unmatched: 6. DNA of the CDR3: TGTGCCATCAACGTGGACAGGGGCAATGGCTACACCTTC. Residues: CAINVDRGNGYTF.

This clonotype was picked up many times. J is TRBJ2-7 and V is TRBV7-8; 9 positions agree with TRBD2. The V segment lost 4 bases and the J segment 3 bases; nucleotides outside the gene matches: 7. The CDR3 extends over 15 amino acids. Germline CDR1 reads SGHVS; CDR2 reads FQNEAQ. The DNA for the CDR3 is TGTGCCAGCAGCTCGACCGGGACTAGCATCTACGAGCAGTACTTC. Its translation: CASSSTGTSIYEQYF.

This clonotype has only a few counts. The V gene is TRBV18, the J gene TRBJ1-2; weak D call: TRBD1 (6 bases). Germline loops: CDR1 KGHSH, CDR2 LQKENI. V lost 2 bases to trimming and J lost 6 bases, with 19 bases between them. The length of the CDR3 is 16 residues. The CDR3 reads CASSPTTGAPRDGYTF. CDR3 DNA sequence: TGTGCCAGCTCACCAACGACGGGGGCTCCAAGGGATGGCTACACCTTC. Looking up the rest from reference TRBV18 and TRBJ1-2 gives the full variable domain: NAGVMQNPRHLVRRRGQEARLRCSPMKGHSHVYWYRQLPEEGLKFMVYLQKENIIDESGMPKERFSAEFPKEGPSILRIQQVVRGDSAAYFCASSPTTGAPRDGYTFGSGTRLTVV.

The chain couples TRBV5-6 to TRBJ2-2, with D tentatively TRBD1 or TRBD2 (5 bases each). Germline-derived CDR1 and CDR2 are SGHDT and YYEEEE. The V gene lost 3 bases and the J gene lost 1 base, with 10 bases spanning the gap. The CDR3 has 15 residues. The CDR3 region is CASSSMGENTGELFF. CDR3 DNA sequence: TGTGCCAGCAGCTCGATGGGGGAGAACACCGGGGAGCTGTTTTTT.

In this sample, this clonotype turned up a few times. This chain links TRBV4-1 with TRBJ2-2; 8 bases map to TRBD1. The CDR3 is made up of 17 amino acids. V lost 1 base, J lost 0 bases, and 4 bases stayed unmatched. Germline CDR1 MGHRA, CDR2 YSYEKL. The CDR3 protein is CASSQAAGQANTGELFF. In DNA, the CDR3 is TGCGCCAGCAGCCAAGCGGCGGGACAGGCGAACACCGGGGAGCTGTTTTTT.

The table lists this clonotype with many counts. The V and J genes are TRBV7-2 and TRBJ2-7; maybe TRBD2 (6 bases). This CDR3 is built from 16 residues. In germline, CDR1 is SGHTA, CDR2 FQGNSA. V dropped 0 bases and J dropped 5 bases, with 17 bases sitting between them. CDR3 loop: CASSLAAGSPWNEQYF. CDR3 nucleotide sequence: TGTGCCAGCAGCTTAGCGGCCGGGAGTCCGTGGAACGAGCAGTACTTC.

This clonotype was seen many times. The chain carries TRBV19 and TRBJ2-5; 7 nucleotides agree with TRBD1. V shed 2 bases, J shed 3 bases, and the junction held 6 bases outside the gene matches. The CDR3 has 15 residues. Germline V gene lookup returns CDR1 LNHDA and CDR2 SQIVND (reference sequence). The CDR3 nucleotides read TGTGCCAGTAGTATATGGACAGGAGATGAAGAGACCCAGTACTTC. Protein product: CASSIWTGDEETQYF.

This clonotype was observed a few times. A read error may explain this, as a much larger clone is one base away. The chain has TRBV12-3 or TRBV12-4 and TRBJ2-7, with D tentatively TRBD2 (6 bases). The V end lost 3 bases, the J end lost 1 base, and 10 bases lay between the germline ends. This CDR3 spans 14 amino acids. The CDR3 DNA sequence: TGTGCCAGCAGTTTGTCGCTAGCGTCCTACGAGCAGTACTTC. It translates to CASSLSLASYEQYF.

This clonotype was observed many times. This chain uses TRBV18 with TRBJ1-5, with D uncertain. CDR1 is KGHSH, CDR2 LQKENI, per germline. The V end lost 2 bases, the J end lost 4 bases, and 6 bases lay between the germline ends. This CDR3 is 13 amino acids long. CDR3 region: CASSPDLNQPQHF. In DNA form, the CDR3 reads TGTGCCAGCTCACCAGACCTGAATCAGCCCCAGCATTTT.

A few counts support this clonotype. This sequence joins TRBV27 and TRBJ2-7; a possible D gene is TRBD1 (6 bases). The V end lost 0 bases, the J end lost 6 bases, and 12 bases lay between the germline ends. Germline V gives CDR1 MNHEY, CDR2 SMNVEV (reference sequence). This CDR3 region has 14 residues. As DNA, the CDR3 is TGTGCCAGCAGTTTATCCCCACAGGGTGGCGAGCAGTACTTC. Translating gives CASSLSPQGGEQYF.

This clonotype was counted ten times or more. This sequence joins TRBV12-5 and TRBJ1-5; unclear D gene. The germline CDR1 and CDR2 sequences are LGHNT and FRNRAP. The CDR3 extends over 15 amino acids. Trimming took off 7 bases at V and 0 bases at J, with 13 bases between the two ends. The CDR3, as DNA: TGTGCTAGTGAGTGCAGACCTTATAGCAATCAGCCCCAGCATTTT. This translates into CASECRPYSNQPQHF.

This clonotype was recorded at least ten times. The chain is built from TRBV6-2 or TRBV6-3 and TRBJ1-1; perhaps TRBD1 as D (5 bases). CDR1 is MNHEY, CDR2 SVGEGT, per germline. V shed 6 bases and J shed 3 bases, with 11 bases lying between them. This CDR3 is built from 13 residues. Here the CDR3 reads CASREQVHTEAFF. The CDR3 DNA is TGTGCCAGCAGGGAACAGGTTCACACTGAAGCTTTCTTT.

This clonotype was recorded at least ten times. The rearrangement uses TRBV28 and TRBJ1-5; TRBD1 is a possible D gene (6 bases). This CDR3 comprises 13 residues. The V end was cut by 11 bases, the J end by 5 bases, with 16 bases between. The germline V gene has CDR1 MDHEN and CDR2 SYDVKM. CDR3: CASKRGYYQPQHF. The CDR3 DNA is TGTGCCTCGAAAAGGGGGTATTATCAGCCCCAGCATTTT.

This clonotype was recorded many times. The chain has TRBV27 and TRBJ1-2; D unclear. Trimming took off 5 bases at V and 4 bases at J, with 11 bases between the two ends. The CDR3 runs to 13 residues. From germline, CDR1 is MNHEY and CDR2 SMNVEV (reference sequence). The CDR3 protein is CASSPKLSYGYTF. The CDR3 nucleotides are TGTGCCAGCAGTCCAAAGTTAAGCTATGGCTACACCTTC.

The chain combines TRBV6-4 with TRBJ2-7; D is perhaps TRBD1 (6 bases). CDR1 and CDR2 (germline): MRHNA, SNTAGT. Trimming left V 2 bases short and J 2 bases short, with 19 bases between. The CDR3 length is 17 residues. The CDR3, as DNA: TGTGCCAGCAGTGACACGGCCCCGACAGGAATCCCCTACGAGCAGTACTTC. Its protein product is CASSDTAPTGIPYEQYF.

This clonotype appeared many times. CDR3: CATTQAGGPGYEQYF. CDR3 coding DNA: TGCGCCACCACTCAAGCAGGGGGGCCCGGGTACGAGCAGTACTTC. The genes are TRBV4-1 and TRBJ2-7; D might be TRBD1 (7 bases). The germline CDR1 and CDR2 sequences are MGHRA and YSYEKL. The CDR3 runs to 15 residues. V lost 10 bases and J 4 bases, leaving 23 bases between the germline ends.